Following are 30 T cell receptor beta chains from one sample sequenced in a study of cytomegalovirus exposure and HLA in healthy donors. The data were produced by immunoSEQ multiplex PCR, yet TCRdb's version contains in-frame clones alone and is incomplete. The sample carries 130,000 or so clones, over 85% recorded once. What was sequenced was PBMCs. These TCRs come from a young man in good health and CMV-seronegative.

This CDR3 is CASSQGQGLREQYF. CDR3 bases: TGTGCCAGCAGCCAGGGACAGGGGCTTCGCGAGCAGTACTTC. The V gene is TRBV5-4, the J gene TRBJ2-7; 10 nucleotides agree with TRBD1. With 4 bases clipped from V and 6 bases from J, the junction kept 7 bases outside the gene matches. This CDR3 is 14 amino acids long. Germline assignment: CDR1 SGHNT and CDR2 YYREEE (reference sequence).

V usage is TRBV19 and J usage is TRBJ2-1; TRBD1 matches 10 bases. V was clipped by 6 bases and J by 8 bases; unmatched bases: 7. The V gene's germline CDR1 is LNHDA and CDR2 SQIVND (reference sequence). The CDR3 covers 14 residues. This CDR3 is CASRDSGTGDEQFF. CDR3 nucleotide sequence: TGTGCCAGTAGGGACTCCGGGACAGGGGATGAGCAGTTCTTC.

This clone was recorded many times. The chain is built from TRBV19 and TRBJ2-1; 10 bases map to TRBD2. There are 14 residues in the CDR3. V shed 8 bases and J 2 bases; nucleotides not matched to a gene: 3. Germline V gene lookup returns CDR1 LNHDA and CDR2 SQIVND (reference sequence). CDR3 region: CASSSGGPYNEQFF. DNA of the CDR3: TGTGCCAGTTCTAGCGGGGGTCCCTACAATGAGCAGTTCTTC.

This rearrangement joins TRBV9 to TRBJ2-7; unclear D gene. Germline values: CDR1 SGDLS, CDR2 YYNGEE. Trimming removed 3 bases at V and 0 bases at J, with 13 bases between. CDR3 length equals 15 residues. The CDR3 is CASSEQAQSSYEQYF. The CDR3 DNA sequence: TGTGCCAGCAGCGAGCAGGCCCAGAGCTCCTACGAGCAGTACTTC. Using reference TRBV9 and TRBJ2-7 for the parts outside the CDR3, the full variable domain is DSGVTQTPKHLITATGQRVTLRCSPRSGDLSVYWYQQSLDQGLQFLIQYYNGEERAKGNILERFSAQQFPDLHSELNLSSLELGDSALYFCASSEQAQSSYEQYFGPGTRLTVT.

The chain is built from TRBV5-1 and TRBJ2-4; D perhaps matches TRBD2 (5 bases). Looked up from germline, CDR1 is SGHRS and CDR2 is YFSETQ. CDR3 length equals 13 residues. V lost 4 bases and J 9 bases, leaving 14 bases between the germline ends. The CDR3 coding sequence is TGCGCCAGCAGCCCTCCGGGCGGGTCCATTCAGTACTTC. This codes for CASSPPGGSIQYF.

The chain recombines TRBV27 with TRBJ2-1, with 11 bases aligning to TRBD2. Germline V gives CDR1 MNHEY, CDR2 SMNVEV (reference sequence). The CDR3 sequence is 15 residues long. The ends lost 3 bases at V and 3 bases at J; junction bases unmatched: 1. The CDR3 spells CASSFGTSGYNEQFF. CDR3 coding DNA: TGTGCCAGCAGTTTTGGGACTAGCGGCTACAATGAGCAGTTCTTC.

J is TRBJ1-5 and V is TRBV4-2, with D unresolved. CDR1 and CDR2 from the germline V gene are LGHNA and YNFKEQ. The length of the CDR3 is 16 residues. Trimming removed 0 bases from V and 0 bases from J, with 9 bases in between. CDR3 region: CASSQDYAASNQPQHF. CDR3 coding DNA: TGTGCCAGCAGCCAAGATTACGCGGCTAGCAATCAGCCCCAGCATTTT.

The DNA for the CDR3 is TGTGCCAGCAGCGGACCTTACTACAGGGGATCGAGGACTGAAGCTTTCTTT. Translated, it gives CASSGPYYRGSRTEAFF. V gene TRBV7-2 combines with J gene TRBJ1-1, with 7 bases that match TRBD1. With V trimmed by 5 bases and J by 5 bases, 17 bases remained unmatched. Germline V gene lookup returns CDR1 SGHTA and CDR2 FQGNSA. The length of the CDR3 is 17 residues.

The chain couples TRBV5-1 to TRBJ2-2; TRBD2 aligns across 9 bases. This CDR3 is built from 16 residues. CDR1 SGHRS and CDR2 YFSETQ come from the germline V gene. Trimming took 1 base from V and 5 from J; bases not matched to a gene: 6. CDR3 residues: CASSLTGTSSTGELFF. For the CDR3, the DNA is TGCGCCAGCAGCTTGACTGGGACTAGCAGTACCGGGGAGCTGTTTTTT.

This clone occurred once. The chain is built from TRBV6-7 and TRBJ1-5, with no clear D. TRBV6-7 is classed as an ORF, of uncertain function. The CDR3 is made up of 15 amino acids. Trimming left V 0 bases short and J 5 bases short, with 11 bases between. CDR3 in amino acids: CASSYSGEAHQPQHF. The CDR3 DNA reads TGTGCCAGCAGTTACTCCGGGGAGGCCCATCAGCCCCAGCATTTT.

The chain combines TRBV11-2 with TRBJ1-4, with TRBD1 matching over 7 bases. The germline CDR1 and CDR2 sequences are SGHAT and FQNNGV. This CDR3 spans 15 amino acids. V shed 6 bases and J 0 bases; nucleotides not matched to a gene: 4. CDR3 region: CASRGGSATNEKLFF. The CDR3 DNA reads TGTGCCAGCAGAGGGGGCAGCGCAACTAATGAAAAACTGTTTTTT.

This clone was recorded a few times. The V gene is TRBV2, the J gene TRBJ2-7, with 7 bases fitting TRBD2. V trimming: 4 bases; J trimming: 5 bases; junction bases outside the gene matches: 2. This CDR3 has 12 residues. CDR1 SNHLY and CDR2 FYNNEI come from the germline V gene. CDR3 sequence (DNA): TGTGCCAGCAGTGGGGAGGGGCACGAGCAGTACTTC. Its protein product is CASSGEGHEQYF. The full variable domain, rest sourced from reference TRBV2 and TRBJ2-7, is EPEVTQTPSHQVTQMGQEVILRCVPISNHLYFYWYRQILGQKVEFLVSFYNNEISEKSEIFDDQFSVERPDGSNFTLKIRSTKLEDSAMYFCASSGEGHEQYFGPGTRLTVT.

This sequence joins TRBV7-8 and TRBJ2-7; 12 bases map to TRBD1. The CDR3 spans 15 residues. With V trimmed by 4 bases and J by 2 bases, 3 bases remained unmatched. Germline V gives CDR1 SGHVS, CDR2 FQNEAQ. CDR3 loop: CASSWGQGAAYEQYF. The CDR3 bases are TGTGCCAGCAGCTGGGGACAGGGGGCTGCCTACGAGCAGTACTTC.

Here the CDR3 DNA reads TGTGCCAGCAGCCCCGACAGGGCCAATCAGCCCCAGCATTTT. This encodes CASSPDRANQPQHF. The chain joins TRBV7-8 to TRBJ1-5, with 7 bases lining up with TRBD1. V was clipped by 5 bases and J by 3 bases; unmatched bases: 4. The germline V gene has CDR1 SGHVS and CDR2 FQNEAQ. The length of the CDR3 is 14 residues.

This clone was seen a single time. The chain uses TRBV2 and TRBJ2-2, with 9 nucleotides matching TRBD1. V was pared by 6 bases and J by 1 base, with 6 bases of the junction left unmatched. This CDR3 comprises 16 residues. Germline V CDR1 and CDR2: SNHLY, FYNNEI. DNA for the CDR3: TGTGCCAGCAGACCAGGGACAGGGTGGAACACCGGGGAGCTGTTTTTT. This translates into CASRPGTGWNTGELFF. Together with reference TRBV2 and TRBJ2-2, the CDR3 gives the full variable domain: EPEVTQTPSHQVTQMGQEVILRCVPISNHLYFYWYRQILGQKVEFLVSFYNNEISEKSEIFDDQFSVERPDGSNFTLKIRSTKLEDSAMYFCASRPGTGWNTGELFFGEGSRLTVL.

In its sample, this clone was seen once. DNA of the CDR3: TGTGCCAGCAGCTTAGAGCTCGGGCAGGGTCGCTCCTACGAGCAGTACTTC. It specifies CASSLELGQGRSYEQYF. The chain joins TRBV11-2 to TRBJ2-7; weak D call: TRBD1 (5 bases). Trimming removed 0 bases at V and 0 bases at J, with 15 bases between. This CDR3 comprises 17 residues. The V gene's germline CDR1 is SGHAT and CDR2 FQNNGV.

The rearrangement links TRBV9 to TRBJ1-2; TRBD1 might be the D (5 bases). V was trimmed by 0 bases and J by 4 bases, leaving 13 bases between them. The germline V gene has CDR1 SGDLS and CDR2 YYNGEE. The CDR3 is made up of 15 amino acids. CDR3 in amino acids: CASSVGGAGGYGYTF. DNA of the CDR3: TGTGCCAGCAGCGTAGGTGGAGCCGGGGGCTATGGCTACACCTTC.

The CDR3: CASTRPQGAGELFF. DNA of the CDR3: TGTGCCAGTACAAGGCCCCAGGGCGCCGGGGAGCTGTTTTTT. The chain combines TRBV19 with TRBJ2-2; perhaps TRBD1 as D (5 bases). This CDR3 is built from 14 residues. CDR1 LNHDA and CDR2 SQIVND come from the germline V gene (reference sequence). V was cut by 7 bases and J by 6 bases, with 15 bases left in between.

The chain uses TRBV28 and TRBJ2-7, with D possibly being TRBD1 (7 bases). V was cut by 4 bases and J by 2 bases, with 12 bases left in between. The germline V gene has CDR1 MDHEN and CDR2 SYDVKM. This CDR3 region has 14 residues. The CDR3 sequence: CASSWRGPPYEQYF. The CDR3 nucleotides read TGTGCCAGCAGTTGGAGGGGGCCGCCCTACGAGCAGTACTTC.

The chain is built from TRBV5-5 and TRBJ1-5; D not certain. CDR1 and CDR2 from the germline V gene are SGHKS and YYEKEE (reference sequence). The CDR3 sequence is 15 residues long. Deletions cut 2 bases from V and 0 bases from J, with 9 bases between. CDR3 bases: TGTGCCAGCAGCTTCGGCGGGGATAGCAATCAGCCCCAGCATTTT. Translating gives CASSFGGDSNQPQHF.

This sequence joins TRBV6-5 and TRBJ1-1; D possibly corresponds to TRBD1 (6 bases). V was pared by 0 bases and J by 1 base, with 12 bases between. The CDR3 runs 16 residues. Germline lookup yields CDR1 MNHEY and CDR2 SVGAGI. The CDR3 DNA sequence: TGTGCCAGCAGTTACTCGAGGGGGGGCCAGAACACTGAAGCTTTCTTT. It translates to CASSYSRGGQNTEAFF.

The chain joins TRBV28 to TRBJ1-5; 8 bases fit TRBD1. This CDR3 region has 14 residues. Germline V gene data show CDR1 as MDHEN and CDR2 as SYDVKM. Trimming at V came to 6 bases and at J to 12 bases, leaving 13 bases not matched to a gene. The CDR3 bases are TGTGCCAGCAGCAACCCGGGACAGGTGACCGGCCAGCATTTT. This encodes CASSNPGQVTGQHF.

This clone was observed once. The chain links TRBV4-3 to TRBJ1-1; 7 positions match TRBD1. Germline V gene data show CDR1 as LGHNA and CDR2 as YSLEER. Losses at the gene ends were 4 bases for V and 1 base for J; bases not matched to a gene: 3. The CDR3 runs 14 residues. The CDR3 DNA sequence: TGCGCCAGCAGCCGGGACAGCTGGAACACTGAAGCTTTCTTT. Amino acids: CASSRDSWNTEAFF.

The genes are TRBV27 and TRBJ1-1; 8 nucleotides line up with TRBD1. The germline CDR1 and CDR2 sequences are MNHEY and SMNVEV (reference sequence). CDR3 length equals 15 residues. V shed 5 bases, J shed 4 bases, and the junction held 9 bases outside the gene matches. The CDR3 spells CASSTPRGRVTEAFF. The CDR3, as DNA: TGTGCCAGCAGTACCCCCAGGGGGCGAGTCACTGAAGCTTTCTTT.

The CDR3 reads CASSLPDRANQPQHF. The CDR3 coding sequence is TGTGCCAGCAGTCTACCTGACAGGGCCAATCAGCCCCAGCATTTT. This chain links TRBV28 with TRBJ1-5; 7 bases agree with TRBD1. The CDR3 runs 15 residues. Looked up from germline, CDR1 is MDHEN and CDR2 is SYDVKM. J lost 3 bases, V lost 5 bases, and 7 bases had no gene match.

The chain has TRBV6-1 and TRBJ1-2; 7 bases line up with TRBD1. V shed 6 bases and J 7 bases; nucleotides not matched to a gene: 8. The length of the CDR3 is 13 residues. Germline-derived CDR1 and CDR2 are MNHNS and SASEGT. CDR3 in DNA: TGTGCCAGCAGATCGACAGGGATCGGTGGCTACACCTTC. The encoded protein is CASRSTGIGGYTF.

This clone was picked up one time. The chain links TRBV5-4 to TRBJ2-1, with TRBD1 as a possible D gene (6 bases). Trimming pared 3 bases from V and 7 bases from J, leaving 14 bases between. The CDR3 runs to 14 residues. Germline V gene sequence: CDR1 SGHNT, CDR2 YYREEE (reference sequence). CDR3 sequence: CASSSNRESNEQFF. CDR3 nucleotide sequence: TGTGCCAGCAGCTCGAACAGGGAGTCGAATGAGCAGTTCTTC.

There are a few counts of this clone. The chain couples TRBV4-1 to TRBJ2-7; 8 bases fit TRBD1. V shed 2 bases and J 7 bases; nucleotides not matched to a gene: 7. The CDR3 extends over 14 amino acids. Germline V gives CDR1 MGHRA, CDR2 YSYEKL. Here the CDR3 DNA reads TGCGCCAGCAGCCAAACAGGGGGAACCTGGGAGCAGTACTTC. This sequence encodes CASSQTGGTWEQYF.

This chain connects TRBV19 to TRBJ2-3, with D possibly matching TRBD2 (5 bases). This CDR3 is built from 14 residues. The germline V and J ends were trimmed by 5 bases and 3 bases, with 12 bases remaining between them. CDR1 LNHDA and CDR2 SQIVND come from the germline V gene (reference sequence). Written as DNA, the CDR3 is TGTGCCAGTAGTTTTCGGACTGGAACAGATACGCAGTATTTT. Translating it yields CASSFRTGTDTQYF.

The J gene is TRBJ2-1, the V gene TRBV5-6, with TRBD1 as a possible D gene (6 bases). Germline V gene lookup returns CDR1 SGHDT and CDR2 YYEEEE. Deletions cut 2 bases from V and 4 bases from J, with 13 bases between. The CDR3 consists of 15 residues. The CDR3 is CASSFPGHRYNEQFF. CDR3 sequence (DNA): TGTGCCAGCAGCTTCCCGGGACATAGATACAATGAGCAGTTCTTC.